The sequence of this TCR beta chain was determined in a study of identical twins. One entry per CDR3 protein, called by TCRdb with MiXCR from the 5' RACE reads. The data hold 1.5 million to 2 million distinct CDR3 sequences, with more than 30% observed a single time. Remarks on this clonotype: The junction differs from germline at one of its ends, possibly a read error.

Germline values: CDR1 SGHTA, CDR2 FQGNSA. This CDR3 has 16 residues. This chain uses TRBV7-2 with TRBJ2-1; D is uncertain. Sequencing was performed on cord blood. The sequence was collected from a newborn girl in good health. The chain's CDR3 is CASGLIPDRSYNEQFF. CDR3 nucleotides: TGTGCCAGCGGCTTAATCCCCGACCGCTCCTACAATGAGCAGTTCTTC.